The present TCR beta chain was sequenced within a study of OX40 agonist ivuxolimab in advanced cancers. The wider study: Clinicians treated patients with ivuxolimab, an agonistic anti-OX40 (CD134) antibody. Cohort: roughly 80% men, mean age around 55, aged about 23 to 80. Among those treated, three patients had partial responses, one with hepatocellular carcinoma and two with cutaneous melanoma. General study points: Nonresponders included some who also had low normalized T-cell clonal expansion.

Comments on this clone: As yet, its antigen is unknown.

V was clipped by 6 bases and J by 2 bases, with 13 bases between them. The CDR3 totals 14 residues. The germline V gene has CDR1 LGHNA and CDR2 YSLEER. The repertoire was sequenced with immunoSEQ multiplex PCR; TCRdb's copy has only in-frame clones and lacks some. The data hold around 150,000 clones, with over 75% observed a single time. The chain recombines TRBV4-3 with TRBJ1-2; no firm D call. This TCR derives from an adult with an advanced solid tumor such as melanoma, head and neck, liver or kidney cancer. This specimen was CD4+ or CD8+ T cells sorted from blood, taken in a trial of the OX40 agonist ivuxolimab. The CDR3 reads CASRNIRANYGYTF. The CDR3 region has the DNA TGCGCCAGCAGAAATATAAGGGCCAACTATGGCTACACCTTC.